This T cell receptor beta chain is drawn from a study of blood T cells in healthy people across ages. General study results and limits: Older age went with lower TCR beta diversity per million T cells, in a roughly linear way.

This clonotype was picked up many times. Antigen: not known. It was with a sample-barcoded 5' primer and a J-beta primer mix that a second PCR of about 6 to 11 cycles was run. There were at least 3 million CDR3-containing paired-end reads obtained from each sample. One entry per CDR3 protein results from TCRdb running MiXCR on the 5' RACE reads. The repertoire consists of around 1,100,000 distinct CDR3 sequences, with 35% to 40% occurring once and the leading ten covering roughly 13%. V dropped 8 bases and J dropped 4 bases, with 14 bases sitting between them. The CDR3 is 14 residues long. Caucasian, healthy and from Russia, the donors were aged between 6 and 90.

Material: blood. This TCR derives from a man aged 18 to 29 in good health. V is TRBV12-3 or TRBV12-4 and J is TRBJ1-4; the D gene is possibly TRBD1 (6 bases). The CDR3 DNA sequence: TGTGCCAGCCAACTGGGACAACTTAATGAAAAACTGTTTTTT. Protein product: CASQLGQLNEKLFF.